The TCR beta chain described here comes from a study of T cell responses to AZD1222 COVID-19 vaccine. Study-wide points: Most donors were white British and more were female, and clonal diversity was possibly underestimated. Repertoire sampling was restricted to post-peak T cell response timepoints.

The protocol was immunoSEQ multiplex PCR, while the TCRdb copy is restricted to in-frame clones and leaves out a portion. The sample contains about 110,000 clones, roughly 88% of which appear only once. The V and J ends lost 8 bases and 6 bases respectively, with 19 bases between them. The CDR3 totals 14 residues. In germline, CDR1 is SGHAT, CDR2 FQDESV (reference sequence). On this clone itself: Its antigen is currently unknown.

The sequence derives from an adult who received the AZD1222 COVID-19 vaccine. The chain employs TRBV11-1 and TRBJ1-2; D not certain. The sequenced sample was peripheral blood, obtained 28 days after the second AZD1222 dose. The CDR3 is CASRRSGDPDGYTF. The CDR3 nucleotides are TGTGCCAGCCGACGCTCGGGCGACCCGGATGGCTACACCTTC.